These 30 T cell receptor beta chains were sequenced from one sample in a study of beta chain features in type 1 diabetes. As every portion of the isolated RNA was reverse transcribed, the sequencing read expressed TCRB transcripts. Assay used: immunoSEQ multiplex PCR; TCRdb lists only in-frame clones, some missing. This table has hundreds of thousands of clones, about 14% appearing once. What was sequenced was naive CD4+ T cells from blood. These receptors all come from a man aged 18 to 29 in good health.

This clone showed up just a few times. The sample has other DNA sequences that encode this CDR3 too. This chain connects TRBV7-3 to TRBJ1-2, with 7 bases matching TRBD1. The CDR3 sequence is 13 residues long. J was trimmed by 4 bases and V by 4 bases; bases with no gene match: 3. CDR1 SGHTA and CDR2 FQGTGA come from the germline V gene. DNA for the CDR3: TGTGCCAGCAGCTACGGGACAGTCTATGGCTACACCTTC. Translating it yields CASSYGTVYGYTF.

V and J are TRBV30 and TRBJ2-5; 7 bases match TRBD2. V dropped 5 bases and J dropped 9; count of bases not matched to a gene: 9. Germline CDR1 is GTSNPN and CDR2 is SVGIG (reference sequence). This CDR3 region has 12 residues. CDR3 bases: TGTGCCTGGGGCGGGGGTGCCGAGGCCCAGTACTTC. It encodes CAWGGGAEAQYF. The complete variable domain, with remaining parts taken from reference TRBV30 and TRBJ2-5, reads SQTIHQWPATLVQPVGSPLSLECTVEGTSNPNLYWYRQAAGRGLQLLFYSVGIGQISSEVPQNLSASRPQDRQFILSSKKLLLSDSGFYLCAWGGGAEAQYFGPGTRLLVL.

The chain couples TRBV28 to TRBJ2-1; TRBD2 agrees at 10 bases. V lost 1 base and J lost 6; bases outside the gene matches: 9. The germline gives CDR1 MDHEN, CDR2 SYDVKM. The CDR3 is 17 amino acids. CDR3: CASSLSSGRADINEQFF. CDR3 coding DNA: TGTGCCAGCAGTTTATCAAGCGGGAGGGCCGATATCAATGAGCAGTTCTTC.

The chain is built from TRBV14 and TRBJ1-2; D gene ambiguous. The germline gives CDR1 SGHDN, CDR2 FVKESK. The CDR3 is made up of 12 amino acids. Trimming cost V 2 bases and J 2 bases, with 3 bases left between them. The CDR3 loop is CASSQQNYGYTF. CDR3 DNA sequence: TGTGCCAGCAGCCAACAGAACTATGGCTACACCTTC.

The chain is built from TRBV4-1 and TRBJ1-2, with TRBD1 matching 8 bases. Per the germline V gene, CDR1 is MGHRA and CDR2 is YSYEKL. The ends lost 6 bases at V and 8 bases at J; junction bases unmatched: 11. The CDR3 contains 14 residues. The CDR3 DNA reads TGCGCCAGCAGGGAAAACGGACAGGGTCGCGGCTACACCTTC. Translated: CASRENGQGRGYTF.

The chain recombines TRBV28 with TRBJ2-5; no firm D call. This CDR3 has 13 amino acids. Germline V gene lookup returns CDR1 MDHEN and CDR2 SYDVKM. Trimming took off 7 bases at V and 5 bases at J, with 14 bases between the two ends. CDR3 sequence: CASKRPQRETQYF. The CDR3 bases are TGTGCCAGCAAAAGACCTCAACGGGAGACCCAGTACTTC.

The chain combines TRBV2 with TRBJ1-1; TRBD1 aligns across 7 bases. The CDR3 length is 13 residues. The junction had 9 bases not matched to a gene; V was cut back by 9 bases and J by 5 bases. Looked up from germline, CDR1 is SNHLY and CDR2 is FYNNEI. In DNA form, the CDR3 reads TGTGCCAGTGAGGGGGCAGGGAGGACTGAAGCTTTCTTT. Translation: CASEGAGRTEAFF.

This clone was found a few times. The chain joins TRBV5-4 to TRBJ1-4, with D possibly TRBD1 on 5 matching bases. CDR1 and CDR2 (germline): SGHNT, YYREEE (reference sequence). The CDR3 is 16 residues long. V was cut by 1 base and J by 2 bases, with 12 bases left in between. The CDR3 protein is CASSLMGGRTNEKLFF. CDR3 in DNA: TGTGCCAGCAGCTTGATGGGGGGGAGGACTAATGAAAAACTGTTTTTT.

This clone has a handful of counts. The chain recombines TRBV29-1 with TRBJ1-2; 7 nucleotides agree with TRBD1. V shed 4 bases, J shed 6 bases, and the junction held 11 bases outside the gene matches. Germline lookup yields CDR1 SQVTM and CDR2 ANQGSEA. This CDR3 contains 14 residues. The CDR3 sequence: CSVAVQGESHGYTF. The CDR3 bases are TGCAGCGTTGCCGTGCAGGGGGAGTCACATGGCTACACCTTC.

The chain recombines TRBV25-1 with TRBJ1-5; TRBD1 might be the D (5 bases). This CDR3 is built from 15 residues. Trimming took 5 bases from V and 3 from J, leaving 14 bases between them. Germline CDR1 reads MGHDK; CDR2 reads SYGVNS. The CDR3 DNA follows: TGTGCCAGCAGTCTCGGGACCGCTAACAATCAGCCCCAGCATTTT. Residues: CASSLGTANNQPQHF.

In the case of this clone: The sample contains more than one DNA sequence encoding this CDR3. The genes are TRBV5-1 and TRBJ2-3; a weak D match, TRBD2 (6 bases). Germline CDR1 is SGHRS and CDR2 is YFSETQ. This CDR3 contains 14 residues. V shed 5 bases and J shed 0 bases, with 10 bases lying between them. CDR3 coding DNA: TGCGCCAGCAGTTTAGCGGCTAGCACAGATACGCAGTATTTT. This gives the protein CASSLAASTDTQYF.

This clone appeared a few times. The J gene is TRBJ1-3, the V gene TRBV9; D is unclear. Deletions cut 0 bases from V and 0 bases from J, with 4 bases between. This CDR3 has 14 residues. Germline V lookup: CDR1 SGDLS, CDR2 YYNGEE. DNA for the CDR3: TGTGCCAGCAGCGTAGATGACTCTGGAAACACCATATATTTT. Translated, it gives CASSVDDSGNTIYF.

V usage is TRBV18 and J usage is TRBJ1-4; 7 nucleotides align to TRBD1. With V trimmed by 3 bases and J by 5 bases, 12 bases remained unmatched. CDR3 size: 17 residues. The germline gives CDR1 KGHSH, CDR2 LQKENI. The CDR3 coding sequence is TGTGCCAGCTCACCTCCCCCTTGGACAGGACGAAATGAAAAACTGTTTTTT. Translated: CASSPPPWTGRNEKLFF.

This clone was seen more than once but under ten times. The rearrangement uses TRBV21-1 and TRBJ1-4; the tabulated D call, TRBD1, remains unverified against the DNA. TRBV21-1 is recorded as a pseudogene. This CDR3 has 16 amino acids. The DNA for the CDR3 is TGTGCCAGCAGCGACCCCCAGGGGCCCCCGAATGAAAAACTGTTTTTT. This gives the protein CASSDPQGPPNEKLFF.

This clone was picked up one time. The gene calls are TRBV29-1 and TRBJ2-5, with 11 bases aligning to TRBD1. Trimming at V came to 3 bases and at J to 5 bases, leaving 8 bases not matched to a gene. From germline, CDR1 is SQVTM and CDR2 ANQGSEA. There are 15 residues in the CDR3. CDR3: CSVDPGQGAGETQYF. The CDR3 nucleotides read TGCAGCGTTGATCCAGGACAGGGGGCAGGGGAGACCCAGTACTTC.

This clone was picked up a small number of times. The V call is TRBV4-3, the J call TRBJ1-2; no clear D gene. V dropped 0 bases and J dropped 4 bases, with 9 bases sitting between them. CDR3 length: 14 residues. Germline-derived CDR1 and CDR2 are LGHNA and YSLEER. CDR3 residues: CASSQERGIYGYTF. CDR3 sequence (DNA): TGCGCCAGCAGCCAAGAGCGGGGTATCTATGGCTACACCTTC.

The chain joins TRBV4-3 to TRBJ1-2, with D hard to call. Trimming took off 0 bases at V and 0 bases at J, with 8 bases between the two ends. Per germline, CDR1 LGHNA and CDR2 YSLEER. The CDR3 totals 15 residues. CDR3 loop: CASSQDINSNYGYTF. The CDR3 DNA sequence: TGCGCCAGCAGCCAAGATATTAACTCTAACTATGGCTACACCTTC.

The chain employs TRBV9 and TRBJ2-3; weak D call: TRBD1 (6 bases). CDR3 size: 14 residues. Trimming cost V 1 base and J 2 bases, with 8 bases left between them. The germline CDR1 and CDR2 sequences are SGDLS and YYNGEE. CDR3 bases: TGTGCCAGCAGCGTATCAGGGGTCACAGATACGCAGTATTTT. As protein: CASSVSGVTDTQYF.

The chain has TRBV6-5 and TRBJ2-7; TRBD2 aligns across 8 bases. V was clipped by 2 bases and J by 4 bases; unmatched bases: 4. The germline V gene encodes CDR1 MNHEY and CDR2 SVGAGI. The CDR3 has 14 residues. The CDR3 DNA is TGTGCCAGCAGTTACCGGGAGGGAGTGTACGAGCAGTACTTC. Protein product: CASSYREGVYEQYF.

This clone was seen repeatedly, ten times or more. The genes are TRBV10-3 and TRBJ2-3; D is unresolved. The length of the CDR3 is 16 residues. Trimming removed 2 bases at V and 6 bases at J, with 18 bases between. Germline V gene lookup returns CDR1 ENHRY and CDR2 SYGVKD. In DNA form, the CDR3 reads TGTGCCATCAGTGAGGCGGTCCTAGAATCCTCGGATACGCAGTATTTT. This gives the protein CAISEAVLESSDTQYF.

This clone was seen only once. The gene calls are TRBV9 and TRBJ2-5, with 9 bases aligning to TRBD1. Trimming removed 1 base from V and 4 bases from J; junction bases left unmatched: 8. This CDR3 contains 16 residues. CDR1 is SGDLS, CDR2 YYNGEE, per germline. CDR3 bases: TGTGCCAGCAGCGTAAGAGGGGACAGGGTGGGAGAGACCCAGTACTTC. Encoded protein: CASSVRGDRVGETQYF. Using reference TRBV9 and TRBJ2-5 for the parts outside the CDR3, the full variable domain is DSGVTQTPKHLITATGQRVTLRCSPRSGDLSVYWYQQSLDQGLQFLIQYYNGEERAKGNILERFSAQQFPDLHSELNLSSLELGDSALYFCASSVRGDRVGETQYFGPGTRLLVL.

This clone was picked up a small number of times. The chain is built from TRBV9 and TRBJ2-5; the match to TRBD2 covers 12 bases. The CDR3 sequence is 18 residues long. V trimming: 0 bases; J trimming: 3 bases; junction bases outside the gene matches: 9. CDR1 is SGDLS and CDR2 is YYNGEE in the germline V gene. CDR3 sequence: CASSVGLAGGPAEETQYF. The CDR3 DNA follows: TGTGCCAGCAGCGTAGGCCTAGCGGGGGGGCCGGCCGAAGAGACCCAGTACTTC.

The genes are TRBV4-1 and TRBJ2-3; the match to TRBD2 covers 7 bases. The CDR3 runs to 17 residues. Unmatched junction bases numbered 16, after V lost 4 bases and J lost 6 bases. Germline CDR1 and CDR2: MGHRA and YSYEKL. In nucleotides, the CDR3 is TGCGCCAGCAGCCCCCTCAATGGCTGGCGGGAGCGGGATACGCAGTATTTT. Protein sequence: CASSPLNGWRERDTQYF.

This clone has just a few counts. The chain joins TRBV6-5 to TRBJ1-2; 9 bases align to TRBD1. The junction had 6 bases not matched to a gene; V was cut back by 6 bases and J by 7 bases. CDR3 length: 13 residues. Looked up from germline, CDR1 is MNHEY and CDR2 is SVGAGI. The CDR3 nucleotides are TGTGCCAGCAGCCTACAGGGGGCCGGTGGCTACACCTTC. Translated, it gives CASSLQGAGGYTF.

This clone has more than one count but fewer than ten. The V call is TRBV9, the J call TRBJ1-2; the match to TRBD1 covers 10 bases. Germline CDR1 and CDR2: SGDLS and YYNGEE. The CDR3 covers 14 residues. The V and J ends lost 4 bases and 8 bases, in that order; junction bases with no gene match: 8. CDR3 amino acids: CASSPLDRGHGYTF. The CDR3 DNA sequence: TGTGCCAGCAGCCCACTCGACAGGGGGCACGGCTACACCTTC.

V is TRBV7-9 and J is TRBJ2-2, with D possibly being TRBD1 or TRBD2 (6 bases each). With 4 bases removed from V and 5 bases from J, the gap between germline ends came to 17 bases. CDR1 and CDR2 from the germline V gene are SEHNR and FQNEAQ (reference sequence). CDR3 length: 16 amino acids. CDR3 residues: CASSWGPRGGTGELFF. The CDR3 nucleotides read TGTGCCAGCAGCTGGGGGCCGCGGGGAGGAACCGGGGAGCTGTTTTTT.

This clone appeared a few times. This rearrangement joins TRBV19 to TRBJ1-6; D unresolved. V was trimmed by 5 bases and J by 7 bases, leaving 9 bases between them. From germline, CDR1 is LNHDA and CDR2 SQIVND (reference sequence). The CDR3 extends over 13 amino acids. In DNA, the CDR3 is TGTGCCAGTAGTCAGGCGGGGAATTCACCCCTCCACTTT. Residues: CASSQAGNSPLHF.

A few counts support this clone. Different DNA sequences within this sample yield the same CDR3. J is TRBJ1-4 and V is TRBV5-4; TRBD1 matches at 11 bases. V trimming: 5 bases; J trimming: 6 bases; junction bases outside the gene matches: 3. The CDR3 extends over 14 amino acids. The V gene's germline CDR1 is SGHNT and CDR2 YYREEE (reference sequence). CDR3 region: CASSRTGGDEKLFF. CDR3 coding DNA: TGTGCCAGCAGTCGGACAGGGGGCGATGAAAAACTGTTTTTT. The full variable domain, its missing parts supplied by reference TRBV5-4 and TRBJ1-4, is ETGVTQSPTHLIKTRGQQVTLRCSSQSGHNTVSWYQQALGQGPQFIFQYYREEENGRGNFPPRFSGLQFPNYSSELNVNALELDDSALYLCASSRTGGDEKLFFGSGTQLSVL.

This clone was seen a few times. The chain recombines TRBV14 with TRBJ2-5; D gene uncertain. The CDR3 is 14 residues long. The V gene's germline CDR1 is SGHDN and CDR2 FVKESK. V dropped 1 base and J dropped 3 bases, with 9 bases sitting between them. CDR3 sequence reads: CASSQVGLEETQYF. The CDR3 coding sequence is TGTGCCAGCAGCCAAGTTGGGTTGGAAGAGACCCAGTACTTC.

In DNA form, the CDR3 reads TGTGCCACCAGCAGAGGACTAGCGGGAGGGGGTAAAACTGGTGAGCAGTTCTTC. This gives the protein CATSRGLAGGGKTGEQFF. The chain employs TRBV15 and TRBJ2-1; 14 bases are shared with TRBD2. The germline V gene has CDR1 LNHNV and CDR2 YYDKDF (reference sequence). V dropped 1 base and J dropped 9; count of bases not matched to a gene: 11. The CDR3 covers 18 residues.